Presented here are 25 T cell receptor beta chains from one specimen sequenced in a study of technical replicates of blood from a few donors. Data came from immunoSEQ multiplex PCR; TCRdb stores just in-frame clones and leaves some out. The sample holds 11,000 to 15,000 clones, 80% to 85% seen once. The sample was PBMCs. Receptor source: a human donor in good health.

The chain carries TRBV12-5 and TRBJ2-1, with TRBD2 as a possible D gene (6 bases). The CDR3 is made up of 17 amino acids. V gave up 0 bases and J gave up 0 bases, with 12 bases separating them. Germline CDR1 reads LGHNT; CDR2 reads FRNRAP. The CDR3 loop reads CASGLVLGTGSYNEQFF. The CDR3 DNA reads as TGTGCTAGTGGTTTGGTACTTGGGACTGGCTCCTACAATGAGCAGTTCTTC.

This chain links TRBV5-6 with TRBJ1-5, with TRBD1 matching over 9 bases. The CDR3 contains 16 residues. Germline CDR1 SGHDT, CDR2 YYEEEE. The J segment lost 7 bases and the V segment lost 3 bases, leaving 11 bases of the junction unmatched. CDR3 amino acids: CASSWGQGLGLQPQHF. CDR3 sequence (DNA): TGTGCCAGCAGCTGGGGACAGGGTTTGGGGTTGCAGCCCCAGCATTTT.

This sequence joins TRBV9 and TRBJ2-1; 7 nucleotides match TRBD2. Trimming at V came to 1 base and at J to 0 bases, leaving 4 bases not matched to a gene. This CDR3 contains 16 residues. Germline loops: CDR1 SGDLS, CDR2 YYNGEE. The CDR3 is CASSVLSGTSYNEQFF. The CDR3 region has the DNA TGTGCCAGCAGCGTATTGAGCGGGACCTCCTACAATGAGCAGTTCTTC. The variable domain in full, with the rest retrieved from reference TRBV9 and TRBJ2-1, is DSGVTQTPKHLITATGQRVTLRCSPRSGDLSVYWYQQSLDQGLQFLIQYYNGEERAKGNILERFSAQQFPDLHSELNLSSLELGDSALYFCASSVLSGTSYNEQFFGPGTRLTVL.

This chain connects TRBV19 to TRBJ2-7, with a tentative D call TRBD2 (5 bases). Between the trimmed V and J ends, which lost 6 bases and 7 bases, there was a span of 16 bases. CDR1 and CDR2 (germline): LNHDA, SQIVND (reference sequence). The CDR3 spans 13 residues. CDR3 nucleotides: TGTGCCAGTAGAGCGAGGACCGAGGGTGAGCAGTACTTC. This codes for CASRARTEGEQYF. The full variable domain, its missing parts supplied by reference TRBV19 and TRBJ2-7, is DGGITQSPKYLFRKEGQNVTLSCEQNLNHDAMYWYRQDPGQGLRLIYYSQIVNDFQKGDIAEGYSVSREKKESFPLTVTSAQKNPTAFYLCASRARTEGEQYFGPGTRLTVT.

For this clone: Its ends do not fully match the called genes, so a read error is possible. V is TRBV7-9 and J is TRBJ2-7; 11 bases match TRBD2. This CDR3 has 13 residues. CDR1 SEHNR and CDR2 FQNEAQ come from the germline V gene (reference sequence). The CDR3 spells CASNLAGGDEQYF. CDR3 coding DNA: TGTGCCAGCAACTTAGCGGGAGGGGACGAGCAGTACTTC.

The chain combines TRBV19 with TRBJ2-3; a possible D gene is TRBD2 (6 bases). The CDR3 has 15 amino acids. The ends were cut back, 5 bases at V and 2 bases at J, with 14 bases in the middle. Germline-derived CDR1 and CDR2 are LNHDA and SQIVND (reference sequence). CDR3: CASSPPLALTDTQYF. The CDR3 DNA is TGTGCCAGTAGTCCACCACTAGCACTCACAGATACGCAGTATTTT.

In its sample, this clone was seen a few times. The chain has TRBV30 and TRBJ1-2, with TRBD1 as a possible D gene (5 bases). Per the germline V gene, CDR1 is GTSNPN and CDR2 is SVGIG (reference sequence). The ends were cut back, 0 bases at V and 6 bases at J, with 11 bases in the middle. This CDR3 contains 13 residues. The CDR3 here is CAWSVNRMNGYTF. For the CDR3, the DNA is TGTGCCTGGAGTGTAAACAGGATGAATGGCTACACCTTC.

This chain links TRBV28 with TRBJ1-1; 7 positions agree with TRBD1. Germline trimming cut 4 bases from V and 4 bases from J; bases unmatched to any gene: 12. Germline V CDR1 and CDR2: MDHEN, SYDVKM. This CDR3 has 16 residues. The CDR3, as DNA: TGTGCCAGCAGTTCCCCCCGGACAGGCGAGTCCACTGAAGCTTTCTTT. Residues: CASSSPRTGESTEAFF.

The gene calls are TRBV28 and TRBJ2-3; D unresolved. The length of the CDR3 is 13 residues. Germline loops: CDR1 MDHEN, CDR2 SYDVKM. The V end was cut by 3 bases, the J end by 2 bases, with 6 bases between. The CDR3 here is CASSLGNTDTQYF. CDR3 DNA: TGTGCCAGCAGTTTGGGCAACACAGATACGCAGTATTTT.

This chain connects TRBV5-6 to TRBJ2-3, with D tentatively TRBD2 (5 bases). The V end was cut by 2 bases, the J end by 1 base, with 14 bases between. The germline gives CDR1 SGHDT, CDR2 YYEEEE. The CDR3 extends over 16 amino acids. The CDR3 loop is CASSFVGAVGTDTQYF. CDR3 in DNA: TGTGCCAGCAGCTTTGTGGGAGCGGTCGGCACAGATACGCAGTATTTT. Full variable domain (missing parts from reference TRBV5-6 and TRBJ2-3): DAGVTQSPTHLIKTRGQQVTLRCSPKSGHDTVSWYQQALGQGPQFIFQYYEEEERQRGNFPDRFSGHQFPNYSSELNVNALLLGDSALYLCASSFVGAVGTDTQYFGPGTRLTVL.

The rearrangement joins TRBV27 to TRBJ1-1, with D possibly TRBD1 on 6 matching bases. The CDR3 has 15 amino acids. V lost 8 bases to trimming and J lost 5 bases, with 21 bases between them. In germline, CDR1 is MNHEY, CDR2 SMNVEV (reference sequence). CDR3 sequence (DNA): TGTGCCAGCGGTAAGCGGGGGGGCCCTTCAACTGAAGCTTTCTTT. This gives the protein CASGKRGGPSTEAFF.

CDR3 nucleotides: TGTGCCAGTAGTATTGGGATAAAACAAAGGACAGGGAATGAGCAGTTCTTC. This translates into CASSIGIKQRTGNEQFF. The V call is TRBV19, the J call TRBJ2-1, with TRBD1 matching 8 bases. This CDR3 is built from 17 residues. Trimming cost V 3 bases and J 7 bases; bases outside gene matches: 14. Germline CDR1 LNHDA, CDR2 SQIVND (reference sequence).

This clone has more than one count but fewer than ten. The V call is TRBV9, the J call TRBJ2-5; 8 nucleotides agree with TRBD1. CDR3 length: 14 amino acids. CDR1 is SGDLS, CDR2 YYNGEE, per germline. Losses at the gene ends were 6 bases for V and 1 base for J; bases not matched to a gene: 5. The CDR3, as DNA: TGTGCCAGCAATCCAACAGGGGGCCAAGAGACCCAGTACTTC. This gives the protein CASNPTGGQETQYF. The full variable domain, with the rest looked up from reference TRBV9 and TRBJ2-5, is DSGVTQTPKHLITATGQRVTLRCSPRSGDLSVYWYQQSLDQGLQFLIQYYNGEERAKGNILERFSAQQFPDLHSELNLSSLELGDSALYFCASNPTGGQETQYFGPGTRLLVL.

The gene calls are TRBV5-4 and TRBJ2-3; tentatively, D is TRBD2 (6 bases). The CDR3 totals 17 residues. V gave up 4 bases and J gave up 1 base, with 19 bases separating them. Germline assignment: CDR1 SGHNT and CDR2 YYREEE (reference sequence). This CDR3 is CASSPGSSADRTDTQYF. The DNA for the CDR3 is TGTGCCAGCAGCCCCGGGAGTTCGGCAGACCGCACAGATACGCAGTATTTT.

The chain uses TRBV6-1 and TRBJ1-4, with 9 bases that match TRBD1. The CDR3 totals 14 residues. Per the germline V gene, CDR1 is MNHNS and CDR2 is SASEGT. With 6 bases clipped from V and 8 bases from J, the junction kept 7 bases outside the gene matches. CDR3 in DNA: TGTGCCAGCAGGAAACAGGGGGCGCAAGAAAAACTGTTTTTT. The encoded protein is CASRKQGAQEKLFF.

The rearrangement links TRBV7-8 to TRBJ2-1, with D unresolved. V dropped 5 bases and J dropped 2 bases, with 13 bases sitting between them. The CDR3 runs to 15 residues. CDR1 is SGHVS, CDR2 FQNEAQ, per germline. The CDR3 here is CASSPPGSAYNEQFF. The DNA for the CDR3 is TGTGCCAGCAGCCCCCCCGGGTCCGCCTACAATGAGCAGTTCTTC.

The chain carries TRBV27 and TRBJ1-1; D might be TRBD1 (6 bases). The CDR3 has 18 amino acids. V gave up 6 bases and J gave up 1 base, with 24 bases separating them. CDR1 is MNHEY and CDR2 is SMNVEV in the germline V gene (reference sequence). CDR3 sequence (DNA): TGTGCCAGCAGCAGTGGGTGGGGGCTACTGGGGACGAACACTGAAGCTTTCTTT. Translation gives CASSSGWGLLGTNTEAFF.

The J gene is TRBJ2-1, the V gene TRBV6-1; D may be TRBD2 (5 bases). Germline V gene lookup returns CDR1 MNHNS and CDR2 SASEGT. This CDR3 contains 13 residues. V shed 10 bases and J shed 5 bases, with 15 bases lying between them. The CDR3 DNA follows: TGTGCCATCCAGAGAAGGCGGGACAATGAGCAGTTCTTC. Translating gives CAIQRRRDNEQFF.

The rearrangement joins TRBV7-6 to TRBJ2-5; TRBD2 matches at 9 bases. Trimming took 7 bases from V and 2 from J; bases not matched to a gene: 5. CDR1 and CDR2 (germline): SGHVS, FNYEAQ. CDR3 length: 14 residues. The CDR3 DNA follows: TGTGCCAGCACTTCGGCGGGAGGGCAAGAGACCCAGTACTTC. It yields the protein CASTSAGGQETQYF. The entire variable domain, with the rest obtained from reference TRBV7-6 and TRBJ2-5, is as follows: GAGVSQSPRYKVTKRGQDVALRCDPISGHVSLYWYRQALGQGPEFLTYFNYEAQQDKSGLPNDRFSAERPEGSISTLTIQRTEQRDSAMYRCASTSAGGQETQYFGPGTRLLVL.

Only a few counts were recorded for this clone. The sample carries other DNA sequences with the same CDR3. The chain recombines TRBV7-7 with TRBJ2-2; no reliable D call. The ends were cut back, 6 bases at V and 3 bases at J, with 8 bases in the middle. This CDR3 has 13 residues. Germline CDR1 is SSHAT and CDR2 is FNYEAQ (reference sequence). The CDR3 DNA sequence: TGTGCCAGCAGTAGCCGGGACACCGGGGAGCTGTTTTTT. It is translated as CASSSRDTGELFF.

The chain combines TRBV5-1 with TRBJ2-1, with 8 positions matching TRBD2. The CDR3 totals 15 residues. Germline CDR1 reads SGHRS; CDR2 reads YFSETQ. J was trimmed by 3 bases and V by 4 bases; bases with no gene match: 6. DNA for the CDR3: TGCGCCAGCAGCACGGGACTAGTATTCTACAATGAGCAGTTCTTC. It codes for CASSTGLVFYNEQFF. The complete variable domain, with remaining parts taken from reference TRBV5-1 and TRBJ2-1, reads KAGVTQTPRYLIKTRGQQVTLSCSPISGHRSVSWYQQTPGQGLQFLFEYFSETQRNKGNFPGRFSGRQFSNSRSEMNVSTLELGDSALYLCASSTGLVFYNEQFFGPGTRLTVL.

This clone was found a few times. The V gene is TRBV2, the J gene TRBJ2-7, with TRBD1 matching over 9 bases. The CDR3 sequence is 14 residues long. The germline V gene has CDR1 SNHLY and CDR2 FYNNEI. V gave up 6 bases and J gave up 6 bases; unmatched junction bases: 9. The CDR3 loop is CASRPGQGLLEQYF. CDR3 DNA sequence: TGTGCCAGCAGACCGGGACAGGGCCTCCTCGAGCAGTACTTC. Drawing the rest from reference TRBV2 and TRBJ2-7, the complete variable domain is EPEVTQTPSHQVTQMGQEVILRCVPISNHLYFYWYRQILGQKVEFLVSFYNNEISEKSEIFDDQFSVERPDGSNFTLKIRSTKLEDSAMYFCASRPGQGLLEQYFGPGTRLTVT.

The rearrangement links TRBV9 to TRBJ1-2; tentatively, D is TRBD1 (6 bases). CDR1 is SGDLS and CDR2 is YYNGEE in the germline V gene. The length of the CDR3 is 15 residues. V shed 2 bases and J shed 1 base, with 12 bases lying between them. The CDR3 reads CASSVAPGDNYGYTF. The CDR3, as DNA: TGTGCCAGCAGCGTCGCTCCAGGGGATAACTATGGCTACACCTTC.

The chain carries TRBV7-2 and TRBJ1-1; D may be TRBD1 (6 bases). Trimming pared 1 base from V and 5 bases from J, leaving 14 bases between. The CDR3 consists of 15 residues. CDR1 and CDR2 from the germline V gene are SGHTA and FQGNSA. The DNA of the CDR3 is TGTGCCAGCAGCTTAGTGGGGCGGGGGCGAACTGAAGCTTTCTTT. Its translation is CASSLVGRGRTEAFF.

V is TRBV7-9 and J is TRBJ2-7, with TRBD1 matching 7 bases. Germline-derived CDR1 and CDR2 are SEHNR and FQNEAQ (reference sequence). CDR3 length: 13 residues. V dropped 3 bases and J dropped 5; count of bases not matched to a gene: 4. The CDR3 bases are TGTGCCAGCAGCTTCGGACAGGCCGACGAGCAGTACTTC. Translating it yields CASSFGQADEQYF.